In its sample, the clone carrying this TCR beta chain was seen a few times. Its antigen is still unknown. TCRdb used MiXCR to reprocess the reads, holding one entry per CDR3 protein. The repertoire has some 700,000 distinct CDR3 sequences, roughly 36% of them found once; the top ten carry roughly 20%. This specimen comes from a study of T cell repertoires in cytomegalovirus infection. Background on the study: It was recently identified HLA-C-restricted and well-studied HLA-B-restricted CMV epitopes that the study used.

CDR1 MNHEY and CDR2 SMNVEV come from the germline V gene (reference sequence). The length of the CDR3 is 15 residues. V lost 6 bases and J 1 base, leaving 16 bases between the germline ends. The sample in question was cultured PBMCs, obtained from culture after CMV antigen stimulation. This sequence joins TRBV27 and TRBJ2-7; a possible D gene is TRBD1 (6 bases). The receptor was derived from a human donor in good health (CMV status not recorded). Some clones in this sample may be carry-over from other donors' samples. This CDR3 reads CASSVGLTGSYEQYF. The CDR3 nucleotides read TGTGCCAGCAGCGTAGGCCTGACAGGATCCTACGAGCAGTACTTC.